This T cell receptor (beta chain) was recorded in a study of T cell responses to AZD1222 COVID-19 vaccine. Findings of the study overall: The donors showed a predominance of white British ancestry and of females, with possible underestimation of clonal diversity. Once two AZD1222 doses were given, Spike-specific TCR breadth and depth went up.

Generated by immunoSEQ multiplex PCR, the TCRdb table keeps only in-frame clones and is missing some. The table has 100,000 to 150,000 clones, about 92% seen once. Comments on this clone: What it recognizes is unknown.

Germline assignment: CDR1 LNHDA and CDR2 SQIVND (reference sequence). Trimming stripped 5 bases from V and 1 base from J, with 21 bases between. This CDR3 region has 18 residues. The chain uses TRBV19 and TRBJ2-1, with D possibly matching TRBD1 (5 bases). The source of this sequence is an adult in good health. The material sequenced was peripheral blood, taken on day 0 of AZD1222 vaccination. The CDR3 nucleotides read TGTGCCAGTAGTGCCGACAGCCGGTGGGGTGGGTCCTACAATGAGCAGTTCTTC. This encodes CASSADSRWGGSYNEQFF.